The 7 T cell receptor beta chains presented below share a single source sample, sequenced in a study of blood T cell repertoires in COVID-19. Some clones are missing from TCRdb's copy, which holds only in-frame ones; the method was immunoSEQ multiplex PCR. This sample carries a few hundred thousand clones, 80% of them seen once, and the ten largest clones take roughly 4.3%. Sequencing input: PBMCs or T cells enriched from blood (not recorded which). The receptors originated from a man under 40 with acute COVID-19.

The rearrangement joins TRBV27 to TRBJ2-1, with TRBD2 matching over 11 bases. Germline lookup yields CDR1 MNHEY and CDR2 SMNVEV (reference sequence). The junction had 3 bases not matched to a gene; V was cut back by 5 bases and J by 3 bases. The length of the CDR3 is 15 residues. The CDR3 is CASSAGLAGYNEQFF. The CDR3 bases are TGTGCCAGCAGTGCTGGACTAGCGGGCTACAATGAGCAGTTCTTC.

This chain links TRBV7-3 with TRBJ1-1, with D perhaps TRBD1 (6 bases). CDR1 SGHTA and CDR2 FQGTGA come from the germline V gene. The CDR3 loop spans 18 amino acids. V was cut by 2 bases and J by 1 base, with 20 bases left in between. This CDR3 reads CASSLDRPSQGRNTEAFF. CDR3 DNA: TGTGCCAGCAGCTTAGACCGTCCCTCACAGGGCCGGAACACTGAAGCTTTCTTT.

The chain employs TRBV2 and TRBJ2-4; the match to TRBD2 covers 14 bases. V shed 0 bases and J 0 bases; nucleotides not matched to a gene: 1. CDR1 is SNHLY, CDR2 FYNNEI, per germline. The CDR3 is 18 residues long. CDR3 nucleotides: TGTGCCAGCAGTGAAGCAGGACTAGCGGGGGGAGCCAAAAACATTCAGTACTTC. Translating it yields CASSEAGLAGGAKNIQYF. The full variable domain, rest sourced from reference TRBV2 and TRBJ2-4, is EPEVTQTPSHQVTQMGQEVILRCVPISNHLYFYWYRQILGQKVEFLVSFYNNEISEKSEIFDDQFSVERPDGSNFTLKIRSTKLEDSAMYFCASSEAGLAGGAKNIQYFGAGTRLSVL.

This clone was picked up a small number of times. The chain recombines TRBV7-3 with TRBJ1-3; perhaps TRBD1 as D (5 bases). CDR3 length: 15 residues. Germline assignment: CDR1 SGHTA and CDR2 FQGTGA. For the CDR3, the DNA is TGTGCTGCGATACATATTCAGGGCTCTGGAAACACCATATATTTT. This gives the protein CAAIHIQGSGNTIYF.

The sample holds one count of this clone. The chain joins TRBV24-1 to TRBJ2-3; 8 bases map to TRBD1. CDR1 is KGHDR and CDR2 is SFDVKD in the germline V gene. The CDR3 extends over 16 amino acids. J was trimmed by 4 bases and V by 3 bases; bases with no gene match: 8. The CDR3 coding sequence is TGTGCCACCAGTGATCGACAGGGGTTTCTCTCAGATACGCAGTATTTT. Its protein is CATSDRQGFLSDTQYF.

The V and J genes are TRBV19 and TRBJ1-2; 8 nucleotides align to TRBD1. V shed 7 bases and J 8 bases; nucleotides not matched to a gene: 6. This CDR3 spans 12 amino acids. Germline V lookup: CDR1 LNHDA, CDR2 SQIVND (reference sequence). This CDR3 is CASMADRDGYTF. The CDR3 DNA reads TGTGCCAGTATGGCGGACAGGGACGGCTACACCTTC.

V is TRBV18 and J is TRBJ1-5; the D gene is possibly TRBD1 (6 bases). CDR1 and CDR2 from the germline V gene are KGHSH and LQKENI. The CDR3 covers 15 residues. The V gene lost 2 bases and the J gene lost 7 bases, with 15 bases spanning the gap. The CDR3 region is CASSPARGGEQPQHF. CDR3 nucleotides: TGTGCCAGCTCACCAGCGAGGGGGGGAGAACAGCCCCAGCATTTT.